This T cell receptor (beta chain) was profiled in a study of cytomegalovirus exposure and HLA in healthy donors. About the study: Clustering assigned over 70% of the approximately 400 genotyped donors to the Caucasian-associated ancestry cluster.

As for this clone: Its antigen remains unidentified.

Amplification used 60 Vbeta primers and 13 Jbeta primers. How the authors handled the data: Some 10 million of the roughly 80 million unique TCR beta chains counted in a later analysis were shared. The table came from immunoSEQ multiplex PCR; TCRdb's copy has only in-frame clones and leaves some out. V and J calls and clone size follow that table, whereas D and trimming were derived from the DNA. The sample includes 87,000 or so clones, 60% to 85% seen only once; the top ten take 4.9%. The study, taken as a whole, reports: Overall, around 160 TCR beta chains were annotated as cytomegalovirus-associated.

The sequencing input was PBMCs. The TCR comes from a woman in her thirties or forties in good health and CMV-seronegative.

The CDR3 loop reads CASSDAGGAQPQHF. The CDR3 DNA follows: TGTGCCAGCAGCGATGCTGGAGGGGCACAGCCCCAGCATTTT. The chain employs TRBV7-9 and TRBJ1-5; possible D gene TRBD1, 5 bases. The V and J ends lost 5 bases and 7 bases respectively, with 15 bases between them. CDR3 size: 14 residues. Germline CDR1 SEHNR, CDR2 FQNEAQ (reference sequence).